A selection of T cell receptor beta chains follows, all from one sample in a study of T cells after yellow fever vaccination. TCRdb fed the 5' RACE reads into MiXCR, producing one record per CDR3 protein. The data show just over 300,000 distinct CDR3 sequences, 3.6% seen once. Specimen: PBMCs, collected on the day of the yellow fever booster vaccination. Every receptor here comes from a man younger than 30 who received the YFV17D yellow fever vaccine. CDR3s include the opening cysteine and the closing phenylalanine or tryptophan. D genes are given only for firm matches. The size field is filled for only some rows; it gives once, few, many or a size class.

V gene	D gene	clone size	J gene	CDR3 protein	CDR3 DNA
TRBV10-3	TRBD2	many	TRBJ2-4	CATGLDLAGGIQYF	TGTGCCACGGGACTAGACCTCGCCGGGGGGATTCAGTACTTC
TRBV6-5	TRBD2	.	TRBJ2-7	CASSASGGYYEQYF	TGTGCCAGCAGTGCTAGCGGGGGTTACTACGAGCAGTACTTC
TRBV12-3/TRBV12-4	.	many	TRBJ2-3	CASSLAVGSSTDTQYF	TGTGCCAGCAGTTTAGCTGTCGGATCTAGCACAGATACGCAGTATTTT
TRBV7-9	TRBD1	few	TRBJ1-1	CASQPRGSFLNTEAFF	TGTGCCAGCCAACCCAGGGGGTCTTTTTTGAACACTGAAGCTTTCTTT
TRBV28	.	.	TRBJ1-3	CASSVLGNTIYF	TGTGCCAGCAGCGTTCTTGGAAACACCATATATTTT
TRBV27	TRBD1	many	TRBJ2-6	CASTRQGDRSGANVLTF	TGTGCCAGCACCAGACAGGGGGACCGCTCTGGGGCCAACGTCCTGACTTTC
TRBV6-5	TRBD2	many	TRBJ2-3	CASSVVAGEGDTQYF	TGTGCCAGCAGTGTGGTAGCGGGGGAGGGAGATACGCAGTATTTT
TRBV7-2	.	many	TRBJ2-1	CASTFKGIEQFF	TGTGCCAGCACCTTCAAAGGGATTGAGCAGTTCTTC
TRBV10-3	.	few	TRBJ2-6	CAISSQSSGANVLTF	TGTGCCATCAGTAGTCAGTCCTCTGGGGCCAACGTCCTGACTTTC
TRBV5-1	.	many	TRBJ1-4	CASSFRPTDRTEKLFF	TGCGCCAGCAGCTTCCGACCGACAGACCGAACTGAAAAACTGTTTTTT
TRBV28	TRBD2	.	TRBJ2-7	CASRGETSGSYEQYF	TGTGCCAGCAGAGGCGAGACTAGCGGGTCCTACGAGCAGTACTTC
TRBV5-4	TRBD2	few	TRBJ2-3	CASSGGAGGASDTQYF	TGTGCCAGCAGCGGCGGAGCGGGGGGGGCGAGTGATACGCAGTATTTT
TRBV12-3/TRBV12-4	.	few	TRBJ1-3	CASISGSGNTIYF	TGTGCCAGCATCTCAGGGTCTGGAAACACCATATATTTT
TRBV10-1	.	.	TRBJ2-2	CASSAATGELFF	TGCGCCAGCAGCGCGGCCACCGGGGAGCTGTTTTTT
TRBV30	TRBD1	many	TRBJ2-1	CAWSFSGQTDEQFF	TGTGCCTGGAGTTTCTCGGGACAGACGGATGAGCAGTTCTTC
TRBV10-3	.	many	TRBJ2-3	CAIMGVADTQYF	TGTGCCATCATGGGGGTTGCAGATACGCAGTATTTT
TRBV4-3	TRBD2	many	TRBJ2-2	CASSQGSGTNTGELFF	TGCGCCAGCAGCCAAGGGAGCGGGACCAACACCGGGGAGCTGTTTTTT
TRBV18	.	few	TRBJ2-3	CASSPRQGHTDTQYF	TGTGCCAGCTCCCCCCGGCAGGGACACACAGATACGCAGTATTTT
TRBV27	.	many	TRBJ1-6	CASSDLAANSPLHF	TGTGCCAGCAGTGACCTGGCGGCGAATTCACCCCTCCACTTT
TRBV5-4	.	few	TRBJ2-3	CASSWEGAGTRPDTQYF	TGTGCCAGCAGCTGGGAAGGGGCGGGGACCCGACCAGATACGCAGTATTTT
TRBV7-8	.	many	TRBJ2-1	CASSWGDTRSYNEQFF	TGTGCCAGCAGCTGGGGGGATACACGCTCCTACAATGAGCAGTTCTTC
TRBV25-1	.	many	TRBJ2-3	CASSGGSTDTQYF	TGTGCCAGCAGTGGAGGGAGCACAGATACGCAGTATTTT
TRBV6-5	.	many	TRBJ1-2	CASSSVLETDYGYTF	TGTGCCAGCAGTTCCGTCCTCGAGACAGACTATGGCTACACCTTC
TRBV7-8	TRBD1	many	TRBJ2-5	CASSVGQGGQETQYF	TGTGCCAGCAGCGTTGGACAGGGAGGCCAAGAGACCCAGTACTTC
TRBV5-1	.	many	TRBJ2-5	CASSLASAPPETQYF	TGCGCCAGCAGCTTGGCCAGCGCCCCCCCGGAGACCCAGTACTTC
TRBV20-1	TRBD2	many	TRBJ2-1	CSAPAGGYNEQFF	TGCAGTGCTCCAGCGGGGGGTTACAATGAGCAGTTCTTC
TRBV9	.	many	TRBJ2-3	CASSVGELTDTQYF	TGTGCCAGCAGCGTGGGGGAACTCACAGATACGCAGTATTTT
TRBV7-2	.	many	TRBJ1-4	CASTPGFGEKLFF	TGTGCCAGCACGCCAGGGTTCGGTGAAAAACTGTTTTTT
TRBV5-4	.	.	TRBJ2-1	CASSWTEYNEQFF	TGTGCCAGCAGTTGGACAGAGTACAATGAGCAGTTCTTC
TRBV2	.	.	TRBJ2-6	CASRVGVSGANVLTF	TGTGCCAGCAGGGTTGGCGTCTCTGGGGCCAACGTCCTGACTTTC
TRBV7-2	.	many	TRBJ2-6	CASSQAGVGANVLTF	TGTGCCAGCAGCCAGGCAGGGGTTGGGGCCAACGTCCTGACTTTC
TRBV19	.	.	TRBJ2-7	CASRQGLGEQYF	TGTGCCAGTAGACAGGGTCTAGGCGAGCAGTACTTC
TRBV7-2	.	many	TRBJ2-1	CASSSPGLYNEQFF	TGTGCCAGCAGCTCACCGGGACTTTACAATGAGCAGTTCTTC
TRBV7-9	.	.	TRBJ2-5	CASSLSVGGPEETQYF	TGTGCCAGCAGCTTATCGGTGGGGGGGCCTGAAGAGACCCAGTACTTC
TRBV20-1	.	.	TRBJ1-1	CSAIRDTQNTEAFF	TGCAGTGCCATCCGGGACACTCAGAACACTGAAGCTTTCTTT
TRBV18	.	few	TRBJ2-7	CASSSGNTDYYEQYF	TGTGCCAGCTCATCGGGAAATACAGACTACTACGAGCAGTACTTC
TRBV5-1	.	.	TRBJ1-2	CASSLAPGPYGYTF	TGCGCCAGCAGCTTGGCCCCAGGGCCCTATGGCTACACCTTC
TRBV12-3/TRBV12-4	TRBD1	.	TRBJ1-5	CASSLIPTGDQPQHF	TGTGCCAGCAGTCTGATACCGACAGGGGACCAGCCCCAGCATTTT
TRBV7-2	.	many	TRBJ2-7	CASSLSRVYYSYEQYF	TGTGCCAGCAGCCTAAGCCGGGTGTACTATTCCTACGAGCAGTACTTC
TRBV4-3	.	.	TRBJ2-7	CASSQGPGAGEQYF	TGCGCCAGCAGCCAAGGTCCGGGGGCCGGAGAGCAGTACTTC
TRBV12-3/TRBV12-4	.	many	TRBJ2-3	CASSTVETQYF	TGCGCCAGCAGCACGGTGGAGACGCAGTATTTT
TRBV5-1	.	many	TRBJ2-3	CASSFVGPSTDTQYF	TGCGCCAGCAGCTTCGTAGGGCCTAGCACAGATACGCAGTATTTT
TRBV5-6	TRBD2	many	TRBJ2-1	CASSLARQESGIIDYEQFF	TGTGCCAGCAGCTTGGCCCGCCAGGAAAGCGGGATTATAGATTATGAGCAGTTCTTC
TRBV4-2	.	many	TRBJ2-3	CASSQEQATDTQYF	TGTGCCAGCAGCCAGGAACAGGCCACAGATACGCAGTATTTT
TRBV20-1	.	.	TRBJ1-1	CSARHGNTEAFF	TGCAGTGCTCGGCATGGGAACACTGAAGCTTTCTTT
TRBV5-1	.	many	TRBJ2-5	CASSLSFRTEETQYF	TGCGCCAGCAGCTTATCGTTCCGGACCGAAGAGACCCAGTACTTC